A single sample gave rise to the 8 T cell receptor beta chains below, sequenced in a study of T-cell reconstitution after alpha-beta-depleted transplantation in children. The authors prepared the TCRbeta library with unique molecular identifiers. TCRdb itself ran the PCR reads through MiXCR, one entry per CDR3 protein. Of approximately 640,000 distinct CDR3 sequences in the sample, approximately 17% were seen once. This specimen consisted of PBMCs from the stem cell graft donor, obtained from the stem cell graft. Receptors were obtained from a human donor who donated a stem cell graft to a child with acute myeloid leukemia.

The J gene is TRBJ1-5, the V gene TRBV7-9; perhaps TRBD1 as D (6 bases). Germline V gene lookup returns CDR1 SEHNR and CDR2 FQNEAQ (reference sequence). With 4 bases removed from V and 4 bases from J, the gap between germline ends came to 8 bases. The CDR3 has 13 residues. The CDR3 nucleotides read TGTGCCAGCAGCTCGGGGACAAATCAGCCCCAGCATTTT. Translated: CASSSGTNQPQHF.

This clonotype was detected ten times or more. The chain uses TRBV12-3 or TRBV12-4 and TRBJ2-5; D unresolved. The length of the CDR3 is 15 residues. The V and J ends lost 7 bases and 0 bases respectively, with 15 bases between them. The CDR3: CASTSGRAHQETQYF. The CDR3 bases are TGTGCCAGCACTTCCGGCCGCGCTCACCAAGAGACCCAGTACTTC.

This clonotype appeared many times. The chain recombines TRBV20-1 with TRBJ1-1; D ambiguous. CDR1 and CDR2 (germline): DFQATT, SNEGSKA (reference sequence). The CDR3 spans 11 residues. Trimming left V 6 bases short and J 1 base short, with 6 bases between. The CDR3 DNA is TGCAGTGCAACGAAGAACACTGAAGCTTTCTTT. Translating it yields CSATKNTEAFF.

This clonotype was seen a few times. V is TRBV20-1 and J is TRBJ2-6, with TRBD1 identical over 9 bases. Germline lookup yields CDR1 DFQATT and CDR2 SNEGSKA (reference sequence). The CDR3 covers 18 residues. V gave up 5 bases and J gave up 0 bases; unmatched junction bases: 11. The CDR3 reads CSAEGDRAPYSGANVLTF. The DNA for the CDR3 is TGCAGTGCTGAGGGGGACAGGGCGCCCTACTCTGGGGCCAACGTCCTGACTTTC.

A note on this clonotype: A much larger clone differs from this one at a single base, so this may be a read error. The J gene is TRBJ1-1, the V gene TRBV20-1, with D tentatively TRBD1 (5 bases). The CDR3 covers 18 residues. CDR1 DFQATT and CDR2 SNEGSKA come from the germline V gene (reference sequence). Written as DNA, the CDR3 is TGCTGTGCTAGAGATCTTTCCAGGGAACGAGTCGGGGACACTGAAGCTTTCTTT. Its translation is CCARDLSRERVGDTEAFF.

This clonotype was detected once. The genes are TRBV29-1 and TRBJ1-1; D may be TRBD1 (5 bases). The CDR3 runs to 11 residues. Looked up from germline, CDR1 is SQVTM and CDR2 is ANQGSEA. Between the trimmed V and J ends, which lost 6 bases and 7 bases, there was a span of 12 bases. CDR3: CSVHTGVEAFF. The CDR3 bases are TGCAGCGTCCATACGGGGGTTGAAGCTTTCTTT.

This clonotype was seen many times. The chain recombines TRBV4-3 with TRBJ2-1; unclear D gene. The CDR3 is 15 residues long. CDR1 and CDR2 (germline): LGHNA, YSLEER. V was cut by 0 bases and J by 5 bases, with 11 bases left in between. The CDR3 DNA is TGCGCCAGCAGCCAAGATCGCTTACATAACAATGAGCAGTTCTTC. It yields the protein CASSQDRLHNNEQFF.

A note on this clonotype: A much larger clone lies a single base off, so this may be a read error. The CDR3 end shows no conserved phenylalanine or tryptophan, and so a read error is likely. CDR3 sequence reads: CSVVSPGETQYL. As DNA, the CDR3 is TGCAGCGTTGTGAGTCCTGGGGAGACCCAGTACCTC. This sequence joins TRBV29-1 and TRBJ2-5; D remains unclear. The V end lost 4 bases, the J end lost 5 bases, and 11 bases lay between the germline ends. Germline V gene lookup returns CDR1 SQVTM and CDR2 ANQGSEA. There are 12 residues in the CDR3.